This T cell receptor beta chain stems from a study of OX40 agonist ivuxolimab in advanced cancers. On the study more broadly: Partial responses occurred in Three dose-escalation patients, one with hepatocellular carcinoma and two with cutaneous melanoma.

Assay used: immunoSEQ multiplex PCR; TCRdb lists only in-frame clones, some missing. Among 50,000 to 75,000 clones listed, 82% were seen once. Baseline was the first blood sampling point, followed by cycle 4 day 1 and cycle 7 day 1. The specimen was CD4+ or CD8+ T cells sorted from blood, collected in a trial of the OX40 agonist ivuxolimab. The TCR sequence derives from an adult with an advanced solid tumor such as melanoma, head and neck, liver or kidney cancer.

In DNA, the CDR3 is TGCGCCAGCAGCTTGTCAGGATCCCATGAAGCTTTCTTT. The encoded protein is CASSLSGSHEAFF. The gene calls are TRBV5-1 and TRBJ1-1, with no clear D. CDR1 is SGHRS, CDR2 YFSETQ, per germline. The CDR3 spans 13 residues. V lost 1 base, J lost 7 bases, and 11 bases lay in between. The complete variable domain, with remaining parts taken from reference TRBV5-1 and TRBJ1-1, reads KAGVTQTPRYLIKTRGQQVTLSCSPISGHRSVSWYQQTPGQGLQFLFEYFSETQRNKGNFPGRFSGRQFSNSRSEMNVSTLELGDSALYLCASSLSGSHEAFFGQGTRLTVV.